The clone carrying this TCR beta chain was seen only a few times. This sample is part of a study of CD8 T cells in ankylosing spondylitis. TCRdb reprocessed the 5' RACE reads via MiXCR and lists one record per CDR3 protein. The profile shows 350,000 or so distinct CDR3 sequences, roughly 15% of them singletons. Source material: blood, either unsorted or a sorted T cell fraction (not recorded which). The sequence came from a male donor with ankylosing spondylitis or in good health (not recorded which).

The CDR3 sequence: CASSLSQGSYNEQFF. CDR3 coding DNA: TGCGCCAGCAGCTTGTCCCAGGGGTCCTACAATGAGCAGTTCTTC. The chain links TRBV5-1 to TRBJ2-1, with D possibly TRBD1 on 6 matching bases. The CDR3 covers 15 residues. V was clipped by 1 base and J by 1 base, with 9 bases between them. Germline-derived CDR1 and CDR2 are SGHRS and YFSETQ.